This TCR beta chain derives from a study of T cell changes during pregnancy in multiple sclerosis (dated by TCRdb to the late 2010s). Regarding the study in general: The study examined how the T cell repertoire changed over the course of pregnancy in women with multiple sclerosis.

With respect to this clone: Its antigen is not yet known. No quality values exist for individual bases; no much larger clone is one base distant.

Libraries were built with the immunoSEQ multiplex PCR assay. TCRdb limited this immuneACCESS table to in-frame rearrangements with V and J called. A share of clones is missing; checked studies link under half to unresolved V genes, and the rest is unexplained. The sample includes 40,000 to 45,000 clones, with about 94% observed a single time. The ten top clones hold approximately 1.7% of the sample. CDR1 MDHEN and CDR2 SYDVKM were looked up in the germline V gene. The junction shows trimming of 6 bases on V and 1 base on J, plus 17 bases between the germline ends. Its CDR3 holds 16 amino acids, cysteine through phenylalanine. Only the CDR3 region is kept as DNA, spanning 48 bases read in frame from base 1.

The receptor was isolated from a female donor with multiple sclerosis, enrolled in a pregnancy study. Material: peripheral blood, obtained in the third trimester of pregnancy. This sequence uses TRBV28 and TRBJ2-3; the D gene is perhaps TRBD1, on 6 matching bases. The sequence in DNA is TGTGCCAGCAGCGATAGGACAGTTCTGGGCACAGATACGCAGTATTTT. Its translation reads: CASSDRTVLGTDTQYF. Supplemented by the reference TRBV28 and TRBJ2-3 proteins around the CDR3, the complete variable domain is DVKVTQSSRYLVKRTGEKVFLECVQDMDHENMFWYRQDPGLGLRLIYFSYDVKMKEKGDIPEGYSVSREKKERFSLILESASTNQTSMYLCASSDRTVLGTDTQYFGPGTRLTVL.